Given below is one T cell receptor (beta chain) in context. This clonotype was picked up a small number of times. The antigen it binds to is not known. One base away there is no much larger clone; base qualities are not given. The data derive from a study of T cell repertoires in cytomegalovirus infection (dated by TCRdb to the late 2010s). For the study in its entirety: Because public TCR beta signatures pointed to carriage of CMV infection together with the matching HLA type, the HLA type of each donor mattered for the analysis.

Sequencing used an Illumina HiSeq 1500. The public reads were reanalyzed by TCRdb: fastp trimming at Q25, MiXCR alignment, in-frame beta chains only. For every CDR3 protein sequence, its rows merge into one entry that carries the most common genes and DNA. This sample has just under 550,000 distinct CDR3 sequences in its table, and more than 20% of those were observed once. The ten most abundant clones make up about 12% of the sample. From the cysteine through the phenylalanine, the CDR3 covers 14 amino acids. Only the CDR3 portion is preserved as DNA: 42 bases, with reading frame beginning at the first base. V was cut back by 9 bases and J by 4 bases, leaving a gap of 14 bases between them. Sequences KGHDR (CDR1) and SFDVKD (CDR2) are obtained from the germline V gene. Broader findings and caveats from the paper: In the ex vivo response, HLA-C-restricted CMV-specific TCR beta clonotypes were dominant, and in two of eight donors the single most frequent clonotype came from this HLA-C-restricted group. Cumulative frequency of public TCR beta family members discriminated carriers of CMV infection plus the relevant HLA type in this cohort and an independent 352-donor cohort.

The TCR sequence derives from a human donor in good health (CMV status not recorded). Some clones in this sample may be carry-over from other donors' samples. This sequence uses TRBV24-1 and TRBJ2-2, and the D gene may be TRBD1, 6 bases matching. The sample consisted of PBMCs. The DNA is TGTGCCACCCAGCCTGGGGGCGGCACCGGGGAGCTGTTTTTT. It encodes CATQPGGGTGELFF.